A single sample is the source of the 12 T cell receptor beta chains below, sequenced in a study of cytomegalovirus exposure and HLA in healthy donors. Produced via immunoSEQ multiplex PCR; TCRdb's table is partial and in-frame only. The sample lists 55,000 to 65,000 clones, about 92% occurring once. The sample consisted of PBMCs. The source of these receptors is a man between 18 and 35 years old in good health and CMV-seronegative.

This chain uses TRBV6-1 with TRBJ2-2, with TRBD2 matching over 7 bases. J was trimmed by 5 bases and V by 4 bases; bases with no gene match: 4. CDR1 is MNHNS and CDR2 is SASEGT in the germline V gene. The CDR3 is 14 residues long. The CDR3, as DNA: TGTGCCAGCAGTGGGGACTACGATACCGGGGAGCTGTTTTTT. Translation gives CASSGDYDTGELFF.

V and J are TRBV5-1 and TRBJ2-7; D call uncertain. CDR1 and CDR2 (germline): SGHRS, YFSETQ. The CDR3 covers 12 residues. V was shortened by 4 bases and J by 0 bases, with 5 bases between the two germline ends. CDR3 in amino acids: CASSPSSYEQYF. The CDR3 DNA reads TGCGCCAGCAGCCCGAGCTCCTACGAGCAGTACTTC.

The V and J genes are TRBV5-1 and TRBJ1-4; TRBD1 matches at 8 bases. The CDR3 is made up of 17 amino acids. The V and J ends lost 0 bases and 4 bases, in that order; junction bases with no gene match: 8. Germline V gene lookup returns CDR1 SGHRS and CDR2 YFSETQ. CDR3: CASSLAPGQANNEKLFF. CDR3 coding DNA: TGCGCCAGCAGCTTGGCCCCGGGACAGGCGAATAATGAAAAACTGTTTTTT.

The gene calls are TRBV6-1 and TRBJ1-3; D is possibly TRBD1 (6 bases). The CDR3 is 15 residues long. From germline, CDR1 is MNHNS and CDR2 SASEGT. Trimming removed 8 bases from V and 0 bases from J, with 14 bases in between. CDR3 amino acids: CASQPDRSSGNTIYF. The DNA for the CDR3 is TGTGCCAGCCAGCCGGACAGAAGCTCTGGAAACACCATATATTTT.

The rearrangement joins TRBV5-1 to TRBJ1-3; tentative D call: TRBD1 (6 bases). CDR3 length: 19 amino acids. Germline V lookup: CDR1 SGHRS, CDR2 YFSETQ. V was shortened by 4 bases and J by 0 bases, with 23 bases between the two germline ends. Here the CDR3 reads CASSPTGELQGYSGNTIYF. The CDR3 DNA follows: TGCGCCAGCAGCCCCACAGGAGAACTACAGGGATACTCTGGAAACACCATATATTTT.

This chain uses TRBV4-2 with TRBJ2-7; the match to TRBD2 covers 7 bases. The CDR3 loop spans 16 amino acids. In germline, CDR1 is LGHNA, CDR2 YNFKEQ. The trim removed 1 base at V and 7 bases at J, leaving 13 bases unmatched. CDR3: CASSQVVGLAVWEQYF. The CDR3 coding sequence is TGTGCCAGCAGCCAAGTTGTTGGGCTAGCGGTCTGGGAGCAGTACTTC.

The CDR3, as DNA: TGTGCCAGCAGCTCGAGGTGGGGGGGTTGGGACACTGAAGCTTTCTTT. Protein sequence: CASSSRWGGWDTEAFF. V usage is TRBV7-9 and J usage is TRBJ1-1; D perhaps matches TRBD1 (5 bases). The CDR3 is made up of 16 amino acids. The V gene's germline CDR1 is SEHNR and CDR2 FQNEAQ (reference sequence). V was pared by 4 bases and J by 3 bases, with 18 bases between.

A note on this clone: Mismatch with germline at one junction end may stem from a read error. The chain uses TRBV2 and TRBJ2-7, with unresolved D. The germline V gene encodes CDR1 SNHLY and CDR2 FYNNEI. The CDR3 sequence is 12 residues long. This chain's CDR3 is CASREDWYEQYF. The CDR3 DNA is TGTGCCAGCAGGGAAGACTGGTACGAGCAGTACTTC.

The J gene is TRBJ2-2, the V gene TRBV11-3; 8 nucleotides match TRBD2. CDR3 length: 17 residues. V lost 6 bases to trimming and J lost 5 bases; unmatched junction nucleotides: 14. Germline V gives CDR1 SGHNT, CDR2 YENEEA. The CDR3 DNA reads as TGTGCCAGCAGTTTGGAGCGGGAGAGGGTGGAAACCGGGGAGCTGTTTTTT. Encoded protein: CASSLERERVETGELFF.

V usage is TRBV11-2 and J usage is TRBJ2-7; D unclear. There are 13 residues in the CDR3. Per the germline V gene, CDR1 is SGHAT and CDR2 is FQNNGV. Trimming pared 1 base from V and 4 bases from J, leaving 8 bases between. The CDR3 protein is CASSLGLAYEQYF. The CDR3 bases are TGTGCCAGCAGCTTAGGATTGGCTTACGAGCAGTACTTC.

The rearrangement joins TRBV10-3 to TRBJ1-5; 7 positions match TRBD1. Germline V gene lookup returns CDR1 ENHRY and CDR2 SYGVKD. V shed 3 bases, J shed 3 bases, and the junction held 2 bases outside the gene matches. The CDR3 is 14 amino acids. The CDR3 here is CAISDRGDNQPQHF. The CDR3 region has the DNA TGTGCCATCAGTGACAGGGGGGACAATCAGCCCCAGCATTTT.

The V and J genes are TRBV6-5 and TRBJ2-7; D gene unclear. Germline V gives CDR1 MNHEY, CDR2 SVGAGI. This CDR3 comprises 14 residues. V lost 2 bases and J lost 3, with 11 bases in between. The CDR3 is CASSYRGSNYEQYF. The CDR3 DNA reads TGTGCCAGCAGTTACAGAGGCAGTAACTACGAGCAGTACTTC.